Each of the 25 T cell receptor beta chains below was sequenced from the same sample in a study of cytomegalovirus exposure and HLA in healthy donors. The method was immunoSEQ multiplex PCR; TCRdb's version includes in-frame clones alone and lacks a portion of them. The sample contains over 150,000 clones, about 96% of which appear only once. The sample was PBMCs. Receptors were obtained from a woman aged 18-30 years in good health and CMV-seronegative.

The J gene is TRBJ2-7, the V gene TRBV2, with D hard to call. The CDR3 has 13 residues. Germline loops: CDR1 SNHLY, CDR2 FYNNEI. V was pared by 4 bases and J by 1 base, with 8 bases between. DNA for the CDR3: TGTGCCAGCAGTGCGCAGGAATCCTACGAGCAGTACTTC. Its protein is CASSAQESYEQYF.

The chain uses TRBV7-2 and TRBJ1-5; D perhaps matches TRBD1 (5 bases). CDR1 SGHTA and CDR2 FQGNSA come from the germline V gene. The CDR3 is made up of 12 amino acids. Deletions cut 5 bases from V and 7 bases from J, with 9 bases between. CDR3 nucleotide sequence: TGTGCCAGCAGCCCTGGGGGGCAGCCCCAGCATTTT. It codes for CASSPGGQPQHF.

In this sample, this clone turned up once. The chain has TRBV19 and TRBJ1-2; 10 nucleotides align to TRBD1. V lost 6 bases, J lost 3 bases, and 4 bases stayed unmatched. Germline CDR1 and CDR2: LNHDA and SQIVND (reference sequence). The CDR3 covers 14 residues. CDR3 protein: CASRPTGGDYGYTF. The DNA of the CDR3 is TGTGCCAGTAGACCGACAGGGGGCGACTATGGCTACACCTTC.

The CDR3, as DNA: TGCGCCAGCAGCCGGGAAATGGAGGAGTACGAGCAGTACTTC. It is translated as CASSREMEEYEQYF. The chain combines TRBV4-1 with TRBJ2-7, with D perhaps TRBD2 (5 bases). V was clipped by 4 bases and J by 4 bases, with 14 bases between them. The CDR3 sequence is 14 residues long. The germline CDR1 and CDR2 sequences are MGHRA and YSYEKL.

V gene TRBV27 combines with J gene TRBJ2-7; the match to TRBD1 covers 11 bases. Germline CDR1 is MNHEY and CDR2 is SMNVEV (reference sequence). CDR3 size: 14 residues. V dropped 8 bases and J dropped 6; count of bases not matched to a gene: 9. In DNA, the CDR3 is TGTGCCAGCGGGTACCCGGGACAGGGGGTCGAGCAGTACTTC. The encoded protein is CASGYPGQGVEQYF.

The chain links TRBV5-1 to TRBJ2-2, with TRBD2 matching 8 bases. The V segment lost 3 bases and the J segment 0 bases; nucleotides outside the gene matches: 10. The germline gives CDR1 SGHRS, CDR2 YFSETQ. CDR3 length: 18 amino acids. The CDR3 loop is CASSSQGSGASNTGELFF. In nucleotides, the CDR3 is TGCGCCAGCAGCTCACAGGGTAGCGGGGCCTCGAACACCGGGGAGCTGTTTTTT.

Here the CDR3 reads CASSDRHRPDSNTGELFF. The CDR3 coding sequence is TGTGCCAGCAGCGACCGACACCGCCCCGATTCGAACACCGGGGAGCTGTTTTTT. The rearrangement joins TRBV11-2 to TRBJ2-2; no firm D call. Trimming shortened V by 5 bases and J by 0 bases, and 19 bases separated the two germline ends. The CDR3 consists of 18 residues. Germline V gene lookup returns CDR1 SGHAT and CDR2 FQNNGV.

CDR3 sequence: CASSPLAPGRRGQGEEAFF. For the CDR3, the DNA is TGTGCCAGCTCACCACTTGCCCCAGGGCGGAGGGGGCAGGGGGAGGAAGCTTTCTTT. The J gene is TRBJ1-1, the V gene TRBV18; 7 bases align to TRBD1. Trimming took 1 base from V and 8 from J; bases not matched to a gene: 22. The CDR3 is 19 amino acids. Germline-derived CDR1 and CDR2 are KGHSH and LQKENI.

The chain uses TRBV9 and TRBJ1-6; D not resolved. Germline CDR1 is SGDLS and CDR2 is YYNGEE. CDR3 length: 13 residues. The V end lost 2 bases, the J end lost 11 bases, and 11 bases lay between the germline ends. DNA for the CDR3: TGTGCCAGCAGCGTTGAGGGTTTGCCACCCCTCCACTTT. Protein: CASSVEGLPPLHF.

The chain carries TRBV7-3 and TRBJ2-3; D ambiguous. The germline gives CDR1 SGHTA, CDR2 FQGTGA. This CDR3 is 16 amino acids long. The V gene lost 5 bases and the J gene lost 0 bases, with 15 bases spanning the gap. CDR3 region: CASSLRGASSTDTQYF. The CDR3 nucleotides are TGTGCCAGCAGCCTCCGAGGCGCGAGCAGCACAGATACGCAGTATTTT. Filled out from reference TRBV7-3 and TRBJ2-3, the complete variable domain reads GAGVSQTPSNKVTEKGKYVELRCDPISGHTALYWYRQSLGQGPEFLIYFQGTGAADDSGLPNDRFFAVRPEGSVSTLKIQRTERGDSAVYLCASSLRGASSTDTQYFGPGTRLTVL.

The CDR3 protein is CASSYGVSGADTQYF. CDR3 in DNA: TGTGCCAGCAGCTATGGTGTTAGCGGGGCAGATACGCAGTATTTT. The rearrangement joins TRBV9 to TRBJ2-3; 8 nucleotides align to TRBD2. The CDR3 is made up of 15 amino acids. Germline CDR1 and CDR2: SGDLS and YYNGEE. Unmatched junction bases numbered 8, after V lost 4 bases and J lost 4 bases.

The chain uses TRBV13 and TRBJ1-6; TRBD1 matches at 7 bases. This CDR3 region has 16 residues. Losses at the gene ends were 0 bases for V and 6 bases for J; bases not matched to a gene: 5. From germline, CDR1 is PRHDT and CDR2 FYEKMQ (reference sequence). The CDR3 DNA reads TGTGCCAGCAGCTTAGGGGGACAGCCCACTAATTCACCCCTCCACTTT. This gives the protein CASSLGGQPTNSPLHF.

V gene TRBV7-2 combines with J gene TRBJ1-5; D call uncertain. The CDR3 is made up of 15 amino acids. The ends were cut back, 1 base at V and 2 bases at J, with 9 bases in the middle. In germline, CDR1 is SGHTA, CDR2 FQGNSA. CDR3: CASSLVTGGNQPQHF. The CDR3 nucleotides read TGTGCCAGCAGCTTAGTAACCGGGGGCAATCAGCCCCAGCATTTT.

The V and J genes are TRBV7-2 and TRBJ1-5; D perhaps matches TRBD1 (5 bases). The CDR3 loop spans 16 amino acids. V lost 3 bases, J lost 4 bases, and 16 bases lay in between. CDR1 is SGHTA and CDR2 is FQGNSA in the germline V gene. The CDR3 region has the DNA TGTGCCAGCAGCTTGGGCGCGGGGGGTTTGAATCAGCCCCAGCATTTT. It yields the protein CASSLGAGGLNQPQHF.

This clone was picked up one time. V and J are TRBV7-8 and TRBJ2-7; TRBD2 agrees at 14 bases. With V trimmed by 5 bases and J by 1 base, 7 bases remained unmatched. Germline CDR1 is SGHVS and CDR2 is FQNEAQ. The CDR3 consists of 17 residues. The CDR3 bases are TGTGCCAGCAGCGCGGGACTAGCGGGGGCCCCTTCCTACGAGCAGTACTTC. Encoded protein: CASSAGLAGAPSYEQYF.

The chain combines TRBV7-2 with TRBJ2-5; D remains unclear. Trimming removed 3 bases from V and 4 bases from J, with 12 bases in between. Per the germline V gene, CDR1 is SGHTA and CDR2 is FQGNSA. This CDR3 contains 14 residues. The CDR3 coding sequence is TGTGCCAGCAGCTTCCCTCCTATACCAGAGACCCAGTACTTC. Translating it yields CASSFPPIPETQYF.

The V call is TRBV5-4, the J call TRBJ2-5; 8 positions agree with TRBD2. Per germline, CDR1 SGHNT and CDR2 YYREEE (reference sequence). Unmatched junction bases numbered 4, after V lost 4 bases and J lost 5 bases. The CDR3 runs to 13 residues. The CDR3 spells CASSAGGGETQYF. CDR3 sequence (DNA): TGTGCCAGCAGCGCAGGCGGGGGGGAGACCCAGTACTTC. Full variable domain (outside the CDR3, taken from reference TRBV5-4 and TRBJ2-5): ETGVTQSPTHLIKTRGQQVTLRCSSQSGHNTVSWYQQALGQGPQFIFQYYREEENGRGNFPPRFSGLQFPNYSSELNVNALELDDSALYLCASSAGGGETQYFGPGTRLLVL.

The rearrangement uses TRBV29-1 and TRBJ2-7; weak D call: TRBD2 (5 bases). Germline CDR1 reads SQVTM; CDR2 reads ANQGSEA. V was trimmed by 4 bases and J by 2 bases, leaving 6 bases between them. There are 11 residues in the CDR3. The CDR3 nucleotides are TGCAGCGTTGTCGGGACCTACGAGCAGTACTTC. As protein: CSVVGTYEQYF.

This clone was seen only a few times. The chain has TRBV19 and TRBJ1-2, with 9 nucleotides matching TRBD1. CDR3 length: 13 amino acids. CDR1 LNHDA and CDR2 SQIVND come from the germline V gene (reference sequence). V was pared by 5 bases and J by 6 bases, with 4 bases of the junction left unmatched. CDR3 DNA: TGTGCCAGTAGTCCAGACAGGGGGGATGGCTACACCTTC. As protein: CASSPDRGDGYTF.

This clone was detected only once. The J gene is TRBJ2-7, the V gene TRBV19; a weak D match, TRBD1 (5 bases). V gave up 5 bases and J gave up 2 bases, with 10 bases separating them. Germline loops: CDR1 LNHDA, CDR2 SQIVND (reference sequence). This CDR3 spans 13 amino acids. CDR3 in DNA: TGTGCCAGTAGTCCAGACAGTCCCTACGAGCAGTACTTC. This encodes CASSPDSPYEQYF. The variable domain in full, with the rest retrieved from reference TRBV19 and TRBJ2-7, is DGGITQSPKYLFRKEGQNVTLSCEQNLNHDAMYWYRQDPGQGLRLIYYSQIVNDFQKGDIAEGYSVSREKKESFPLTVTSAQKNPTAFYLCASSPDSPYEQYFGPGTRLTVT.

The V call is TRBV2, the J call TRBJ2-7, with D possibly being TRBD2 (6 bases). The germline CDR1 and CDR2 sequences are SNHLY and FYNNEI. The V gene lost 3 bases and the J gene lost 0 bases, with 15 bases spanning the gap. This CDR3 is built from 16 residues. CDR3 residues: CASSDFDKTSSYEQYF. CDR3 nucleotides: TGTGCCAGCAGTGACTTCGACAAGACTAGCTCCTACGAGCAGTACTTC.

This rearrangement joins TRBV7-2 to TRBJ1-1; no clear D gene. CDR3 length: 14 residues. Germline V gene data show CDR1 as SGHTA and CDR2 as FQGNSA. Between the trimmed V and J ends, which lost 8 bases and 3 bases, there was a span of 16 bases. The CDR3 region is CASRPRVTDTEAFF. In nucleotides, the CDR3 is TGTGCCAGCCGACCTCGGGTCACTGACACTGAAGCTTTCTTT.

In its sample, this clone was seen once. The chain carries TRBV5-4 and TRBJ1-2; tentative D call: TRBD1 (6 bases). Trimming removed 3 bases at V and 3 bases at J, with 15 bases between. CDR3 length: 15 amino acids. Germline CDR1 and CDR2: SGHNT and YYREEE (reference sequence). Here the CDR3 DNA reads TGTGCCAGCAGCTCGGACAGATCTTCTGACTATGGCTACACCTTC. Its protein product is CASSSDRSSDYGYTF.

This clone was recorded only once. This rearrangement joins TRBV5-1 to TRBJ1-4; tentative D call: TRBD1 (5 bases). V lost 2 bases and J lost 7, with 9 bases in between. There are 13 residues in the CDR3. Germline CDR1 SGHRS, CDR2 YFSETQ. CDR3 DNA: TGCGCCAGCAGCTTAGGGCAGGGTGAAAAACTGTTTTTT. Its protein product is CASSLGQGEKLFF.

This sequence joins TRBV6-1 and TRBJ1-5, with 9 positions matching TRBD1. Germline V CDR1 and CDR2: MNHNS, SASEGT. Trimming cost V 4 bases and J 6 bases; bases outside gene matches: 10. This CDR3 region has 16 residues. CDR3 nucleotide sequence: TGTGCCAGCAGTGGATGGGGTTGGACAGGGGTTCAGCCCCAGCATTTT. Its protein product is CASSGWGWTGVQPQHF.